This T cell receptor beta chain was sequenced for a study of identical twins' blood T cells. Libraries were made from RNA as TCR cDNA, using a modified protocol. Using its own MiXCR run on the 5' RACE reads, TCRdb lists one record per CDR3 protein. Among hundreds of thousands of distinct CDR3 sequences listed, over 25% were seen once. The germline V gene encodes CDR1 DFQATT and CDR2 SNEGSKA (reference sequence). V lost 1 base to trimming and J lost 3 bases; unmatched junction nucleotides: 3. CDR3 length equals 14 residues. The clonotype originates from a woman between 18 and 49 years old in good health. Sequencing input: PBMCs. The chain employs TRBV20-1 and TRBJ2-3; 8 bases agree with TRBD1. CDR3: CSARVRTGTDTQYF. DNA of the CDR3: TGCAGTGCTAGAGTCCGGACAGGGACAGATACGCAGTATTTT.